The 22 T cell receptor beta chains below come from one sample, sequenced in a study of blood T cell repertoires in COVID-19 (TCRdb year 2020). Receptor libraries were prepared by the immunoSEQ multiplex PCR assay. TCRdb's version of the immuneACCESS table is confined to in-frame rearrangements and falls short of the full clone set. An unresolved V gene accounts for under half of the shortfall where checked; the remainder is of unknown origin. The sample includes 200,000 to 250,000 clones, with 70% to 90% observed a single time. The ten largest clones capture 3% to 3.5% of the sample. The sequencing input was PBMCs or T cells enriched from blood (not recorded which). The receptors shown here come from a woman aged 45 to 65 in a cohort exposed to, infected with or recovered from COVID-19 (not recorded which).

The chain uses TRBV5-6 and TRBJ1-3, with D hard to call. CDR1 and CDR2 from the germline V gene are SGHDT and YYEEEE. CDR3 length equals 13 residues. Trimming stripped 4 bases from V and 0 bases from J, with 5 bases between. CDR3 sequence reads: CASSGSSGNTIYF. The DNA of the CDR3 is TGTGCCAGCAGCGGGAGCTCTGGAAACACCATATATTTT.

The chain uses TRBV12-1 and TRBJ2-2; the table's D call of TRBD2 was not tested on the DNA. TRBV12-1 is deemed a pseudogene. The CDR3 loop spans 15 amino acids. The CDR3 is CASSPGGSNTGELFF. The CDR3 bases are TGTGCCAGCAGCCCCGGGGGGTCGAACACCGGGGAGCTGTTTTTT.

The chain carries TRBV7-3 and TRBJ2-3; 8 bases map to TRBD2. CDR1 SGHTA and CDR2 FQGTGA come from the germline V gene. V dropped 5 bases and J dropped 5; count of bases not matched to a gene: 15. CDR3 length: 17 amino acids. The CDR3 sequence: CASSRASAGGGIDTQYF. In DNA form, the CDR3 reads TGTGCCAGCAGCCGAGCTAGTGCGGGGGGAGGTATAGATACGCAGTATTTT.

The chain combines TRBV9 with TRBJ2-2, with TRBD2 matching 7 bases. There are 15 residues in the CDR3. Looked up from germline, CDR1 is SGDLS and CDR2 is YYNGEE. Trimming took 4 bases from V and 6 from J; bases not matched to a gene: 9. Here the CDR3 reads CASSPRQRGPGELFF. For the CDR3, the DNA is TGTGCCAGCAGCCCCAGACAGCGGGGCCCCGGGGAGCTGTTTTTT. Full variable domain (remainder filled in from reference TRBV9 and TRBJ2-2): DSGVTQTPKHLITATGQRVTLRCSPRSGDLSVYWYQQSLDQGLQFLIQYYNGEERAKGNILERFSAQQFPDLHSELNLSSLELGDSALYFCASSPRQRGPGELFFGEGSRLTVL.

The chain recombines TRBV2 with TRBJ1-1, with D possibly being TRBD1 (6 bases). Germline V lookup: CDR1 SNHLY, CDR2 FYNNEI. With 5 bases removed from V and 4 bases from J, the gap between germline ends came to 17 bases. The CDR3 sequence is 15 residues long. This CDR3 reads CASSWEGGIGTEAFF. The DNA of the CDR3 is TGTGCCAGCAGTTGGGAGGGGGGCATAGGCACTGAAGCTTTCTTT.

In nucleotides, the CDR3 is TGTGCCAGCAGCCAAGGACAGGGACAGACCTACGAGCAGTACTTC. Its translation: CASSQGQGQTYEQYF. The chain links TRBV4-2 to TRBJ2-7; the match to TRBD1 covers 7 bases. The CDR3 consists of 15 residues. The germline CDR1 and CDR2 sequences are LGHNA and YNFKEQ. The V gene end was trimmed by 1 base and the J gene end by 2 bases; junction bases not matched to a gene: 5.

A remark on this clone: At one end the junction does not follow the germline gene, possibly because of a read error. The genes are TRBV5-1 and TRBJ1-2; TRBD1 is a possible D gene (6 bases). Per germline, CDR1 SGHRS and CDR2 YFSETQ. The CDR3 totals 11 residues. In nucleotides, the CDR3 is TGCGCCAGCAGCTTGACAGGGTTAATGGTGTTC. It translates to CASSLTGLMVF.

The J gene is TRBJ2-5, the V gene TRBV7-9; TRBD2 matches at 7 bases. The J segment lost 5 bases and the V segment lost 5 bases, leaving 11 bases of the junction unmatched. Germline assignment: CDR1 SEHNR and CDR2 FQNEAQ (reference sequence). This CDR3 is built from 15 residues. The CDR3 loop is CASSTRLGRAETQYF. CDR3 nucleotides: TGTGCCAGCAGCACCCGGCTGGGGAGGGCCGAGACCCAGTACTTC.

The table lists this clone with a count of one. The chain couples TRBV7-6 to TRBJ2-3; 11 bases are shared with TRBD2. From germline, CDR1 is SGHVS and CDR2 FNYEAQ. After removal of 4 bases from V and 1 base from J, the junction contained 4 bases not matched to a gene. The length of the CDR3 is 16 residues. In nucleotides, the CDR3 is TGTGCCAGCAGCTCCCTAGCGGGGGGACGCACAGATACGCAGTATTTT. This gives the protein CASSSLAGGRTDTQYF.

The chain uses TRBV7-8 and TRBJ2-7, with a tentative D call TRBD2 (5 bases). There are 13 residues in the CDR3. Germline V CDR1 and CDR2: SGHVS, FQNEAQ. V lost 5 bases and J lost 6, with 14 bases in between. CDR3 coding DNA: TGTGCCAGCAGCGCATACGGAGGTATCGAGCAGTACTTC. Its translation is CASSAYGGIEQYF. Complete variable domain (other parts from reference TRBV7-8 and TRBJ2-7): GAGVSQSPRYKVAKRGQDVALRCDPISGHVSLFWYQQALGQGPEFLTYFQNEAQLDKSGLPSDRFFAERPEGSVSTLKIQRTQQEDSAVYLCASSAYGGIEQYFGPGTRLTVT.

The rearrangement links TRBV18 to TRBJ1-1; the match to TRBD1 covers 7 bases. This CDR3 is built from 16 residues. V was clipped by 4 bases and J by 2 bases; unmatched bases: 10. Looked up from germline, CDR1 is KGHSH and CDR2 is LQKENI. The CDR3 sequence is CASSLEQGTSNTEAFF. The CDR3 DNA follows: TGTGCCAGCTCACTCGAACAGGGGACGAGTAACACTGAAGCTTTCTTT. Combining the CDR3 with reference TRBV18 and TRBJ1-1 gives the whole variable domain NAGVMQNPRHLVRRRGQEARLRCSPMKGHSHVYWYRQLPEEGLKFMVYLQKENIIDESGMPKERFSAEFPKEGPSILRIQQVVRGDSAAYFCASSLEQGTSNTEAFFGQGTRLTVV.

In its sample, this clone was seen once. The rearrangement uses TRBV5-6 and TRBJ1-2, with 7 nucleotides matching TRBD1. This CDR3 spans 14 amino acids. Germline loops: CDR1 SGHDT, CDR2 YYEEEE. V shed 5 bases, J shed 4 bases, and the junction held 8 bases outside the gene matches. The CDR3 protein is CASSFVWDSYGYTF. CDR3 nucleotides: TGTGCCAGCAGTTTCGTTTGGGACAGCTATGGCTACACCTTC.

The J gene is TRBJ2-1, the V gene TRBV24-1, with TRBD2 identical over 13 bases. The trim removed 5 bases at V and 9 bases at J, leaving 21 bases unmatched. Germline V CDR1 and CDR2: KGHDR, SFDVKD. This CDR3 is 20 amino acids long. Here the CDR3 reads CATSGVGALTSGGYHGEQFF. The DNA of the CDR3 is TGTGCCACCAGTGGGGTGGGGGCGCTGACTAGCGGGGGGTACCACGGTGAGCAGTTCTTC.

The chain recombines TRBV5-1 with TRBJ2-7; D is possibly TRBD1 (6 bases). Germline values: CDR1 SGHRS, CDR2 YFSETQ. This CDR3 region has 14 residues. Between the trimmed V and J ends, which lost 4 bases and 5 bases, there was a span of 16 bases. For the CDR3, the DNA is TGCGCCAGCAGCCATGGGACAAGGAAGGACGAGCAGTACTTC. It yields the protein CASSHGTRKDEQYF. Based on the CDR3 plus reference TRBV5-1 and TRBJ2-7, the full variable domain is KAGVTQTPRYLIKTRGQQVTLSCSPISGHRSVSWYQQTPGQGLQFLFEYFSETQRNKGNFPGRFSGRQFSNSRSEMNVSTLELGDSALYLCASSHGTRKDEQYFGPGTRLTVT.

Written as DNA, the CDR3 is TGTGCCAGCAGCCCCCGACAGGAGAGCCAAGAGACCCAGTACTTC. This sequence encodes CASSPRQESQETQYF. V is TRBV11-1 and J is TRBJ2-5; perhaps TRBD1 as D (6 bases). Trimming removed 5 bases from V and 1 base from J, with 14 bases in between. CDR1 and CDR2 (germline): SGHAT, FQDESV (reference sequence). The CDR3 has 15 residues.

The chain has TRBV11-2 and TRBJ2-1, with 9 bases aligning to TRBD1. The CDR3 is made up of 15 amino acids. Germline CDR1 reads SGHAT; CDR2 reads FQNNGV. The V and J ends lost 5 bases and 7 bases, in that order; junction bases with no gene match: 9. In nucleotides, the CDR3 is TGTGCCAGCAGCAGAAAACAGGGGGCGAGAAATGAGCAGTTCTTC. It is translated as CASSRKQGARNEQFF. The entire variable domain, with the rest obtained from reference TRBV11-2 and TRBJ2-1, is as follows: EAGVAQSPRYKIIEKRQSVAFWCNPISGHATLYWYQQILGQGPKLLIQFQNNGVVDDSQLPKDRFSAERLKGVDSTLKIQPAKLEDSAVYLCASSRKQGARNEQFFGPGTRLTVL.

This rearrangement joins TRBV12-5 to TRBJ2-3; TRBD2 matches at 10 bases. This CDR3 is built from 17 residues. CDR1 and CDR2 from the germline V gene are LGHNT and FRNRAP. After removal of 2 bases from V and 1 base from J, the junction contained 6 bases not matched to a gene. CDR3 residues: CASGLWASGGGTDTQYF. The CDR3, as DNA: TGTGCTAGTGGTTTGTGGGCTAGCGGGGGTGGCACAGATACGCAGTATTTT.

The V and J genes are TRBV6-5 and TRBJ2-7, with D maybe TRBD2 (6 bases). Deletions cut 7 bases from V and 2 bases from J, with 12 bases between. CDR3 length: 13 residues. The V gene's germline CDR1 is MNHEY and CDR2 SVGAGI. Here the CDR3 DNA reads TGTGCCAGCATCAAAAGACTAGCCTACGAGCAGTACTTC. It encodes CASIKRLAYEQYF.

This clone appeared a few times. The chain joins TRBV5-4 to TRBJ2-7; no firm D call. V was pared by 4 bases and J by 6 bases, with 11 bases between. This CDR3 contains 12 residues. Germline CDR1 SGHNT, CDR2 YYREEE (reference sequence). The CDR3 nucleotides are TGTGCCAGCAGCCAGCCCGGGTCCGAGCAGTACTTC. Encoded protein: CASSQPGSEQYF.

V is TRBV11-2 and J is TRBJ2-3, with 8 positions matching TRBD2. Germline V gene data show CDR1 as SGHAT and CDR2 as FQNNGV. This CDR3 has 15 residues. V trimming: 2 bases; J trimming: 5 bases; junction bases outside the gene matches: 6. CDR3 in amino acids: CASSLWSGGRDTQYF. DNA of the CDR3: TGTGCCAGCAGCTTATGGTCGGGGGGGCGAGATACGCAGTATTTT. The whole variable domain, filled in from reference TRBV11-2 and TRBJ2-3, reads EAGVAQSPRYKIIEKRQSVAFWCNPISGHATLYWYQQILGQGPKLLIQFQNNGVVDDSQLPKDRFSAERLKGVDSTLKIQPAKLEDSAVYLCASSLWSGGRDTQYFGPGTRLTVL.

The chain uses TRBV28 and TRBJ2-7; weak D call: TRBD2 (7 bases). Germline lookup yields CDR1 MDHEN and CDR2 SYDVKM. This CDR3 comprises 15 residues. The germline V and J ends were trimmed by 5 bases and 7 bases, with 21 bases remaining between them. CDR3 region: CASSPNEGGQGEQYF. CDR3 DNA: TGTGCCAGCAGTCCAAATGAGGGGGGGCAGGGGGAGCAGTACTTC.

The rearrangement joins TRBV4-3 to TRBJ1-2; the match to TRBD1 covers 8 bases. This CDR3 has 16 residues. Per germline, CDR1 LGHNA and CDR2 YSLEER. With V trimmed by 2 bases and J by 7 bases, 12 bases remained unmatched. The CDR3 DNA is TGCGCCAGCAGCCAATCTGAGGCCAGGGGGCTGGTTGGCTACACCTTC. Protein sequence: CASSQSEARGLVGYTF.